The text below deals with one T cell receptor beta chain. The CDR3 runs 14 residues. The germline V gene has CDR1 LNHDA and CDR2 SQIVND (reference sequence). V shed 4 bases and J 1 base; nucleotides not matched to a gene: 1. This specimen comes from a study of control samples from healthy donors and cancer patients. TCRdb's table, derived via immunoSEQ multiplex PCR, lists solely in-frame clones and lacks some. The profile shows about 130,000 clones, around 92% of them singletons. This chain links TRBV19 with TRBJ1-5, with 7 bases that match TRBD1. This receptor was taken from a man older than 75 with head and neck cancer. Sequenced: PBMCs. The CDR3 loop reads CASSRDRSNQPQHF. CDR3 DNA: TGTGCCAGTAGTAGGGACAGAAGCAATCAGCCCCAGCATTTT.